This T cell receptor (beta chain) comes out of a study of blood T cell repertoires in COVID-19. Generated by immunoSEQ multiplex PCR, the TCRdb table keeps only in-frame clones and is missing some. The sample shows 400,000 or so clones, 85% to 90% of them seen only once. The sequence came from a man between 25 and 39 years old who had recovered from COVID-19. The sample was PBMCs or T cells enriched from blood (not recorded which).

In DNA, the CDR3 is TGCGCCAGCAGTTCTAGCACAGATACGCAGTATTTT. Its protein product is CASSSSTDTQYF. The rearrangement joins TRBV10-1 to TRBJ2-3, with D unresolved. Germline lookup yields CDR1 WNHNN and CDR2 SYGVQD (reference sequence). This CDR3 comprises 12 residues. Trimming took 5 bases from V and 0 from J, leaving 3 bases between them.